This T cell receptor beta chain was identified during a study of blood T cells in healthy people across ages. V was trimmed by 3 bases and J by 5 bases, leaving 17 bases between them. Germline V lookup: CDR1 DFQATT, CDR2 SNEGSKA (reference sequence). CDR3 size: 15 residues. Study outcomes and limitations: Investigators viewed diversity estimates from one million T cells as underestimates, the study reported. Age brought a roughly linear fall in TCR beta diversity measured per million T cells.

Turning to this clonotype: Its cognate antigen is unknown.

A sample-barcoded 5' primer and a J-beta primer mix were used in a second PCR of about 6 to 11 cycles. Each sample yielded at least 2.5 million CDR3-containing paired-end reads. TCRdb fed the 5' RACE reads into MiXCR, producing one record per CDR3 protein. The sample contains around 1.5 million distinct CDR3 sequences, 42% of which appear only once. Sequenced: blood. The TCR comes from a woman aged 18-29 years in good health. The chain links TRBV20-1 to TRBJ2-1, with a weak D call TRBD2 (7 bases). CDR3 nucleotides: TGCAGTGCTAGCGGCGGGGGCGGGCGGGACAATGAGCAGTTCTTC. Protein: CSASGGGGRDNEQFF.